The subject of this entry is one T cell receptor beta chain. These data originate in a study of blood T cell repertoires in COVID-19. Whole-study context: Donors in the United States, Italy and Spain gave samples during acute or convalescent COVID-19. T cells, B-cell-depleted T cells, or PBMCs provided the cDNA or gDNA that served as material.

In the authors' methods: It was from reference gene primer amplification that nucleated cell counts were estimated. Clones were sequenced by immunoSEQ multiplex PCR, and TCRdb holds only the in-frame ones, with some missing. V and J calls and clone size are those listed in that table; D and trimming were worked out from the DNA. The data show over 7,000 clones, 80% to 85% seen once. Germline-derived CDR1 and CDR2 are SGHNT and YYREEE (reference sequence). The ends were cut back, 4 bases at V and 5 bases at J, with 11 bases in the middle. The CDR3 sequence is 13 residues long. This clonotype was obtained from a human donor in a cohort sampled during active COVID-19. Specimen: peripheral blood. V is TRBV5-4 and J is TRBJ2-3, with D possibly matching TRBD2 (6 bases). The CDR3 is CASSLPGGDTQYF. The CDR3 nucleotides read TGTGCCAGCAGCCTGCCCGGGGGAGATACGCAGTATTTT.